This T cell receptor beta chain was retrieved from a study of Graves' ophthalmopathy and Graves' hyperthyroidism. Study-wide findings and caveats: Detected in blood as well were most expanded thyroid clonotypes with frequency above 0.001.

Orbital computed tomography and thyroid ultrasound, along with TRAb, serum thyroxine and clinical symptoms, underpinned diagnosis. The germline V gene has CDR1 MGHDK and CDR2 SYGVNS. J lost 7 bases, V lost 7 bases, and 9 bases had no gene match. The CDR3 covers 13 residues. From RNA, the CDR3 regions of TCR beta chains were amplified and sequenced. The library came from an HTBI-primed first-round RT-PCR and a second-round multiplex PCR. MiXCR, run by TCRdb on the multiplex PCR reads, gives a single entry per CDR3 protein. The data show about 400,000 distinct CDR3 sequences, 15% to 20% seen once. This clonotype was counted at least ten times. The antigen is unknown.

The source is a woman between 18 and 30 years old with Graves' ophthalmopathy. V and J are TRBV25-1 and TRBJ1-1; 7 bases are a match to TRBD1. The specimen was peripheral blood. CDR3 bases: TGTGCCAGCAACAGACAGGGCAGCGTTGAAGCTTTCTTT. Translating gives CASNRQGSVEAFF. Complete variable domain (other parts from reference TRBV25-1 and TRBJ1-1): EADIYQTPRYLVIGTGKKITLECSQTMGHDKMYWYQQDPGMELHLIHYSYGVNSTEKGDLSSESTVSRIRTEHFPLTLESARPSHTSQYLCASNRQGSVEAFFGQGTRLTVV.